This TCR beta chain comes out of a study of blood T cell repertoires in COVID-19. Overall study context: Sites across the United States, Italy and Spain contributed samples from acute and convalescent COVID-19. Sample material is recorded as cDNA or gDNA derived from T cells, B-cell-depleted T cells, or PBMCs.

The CDR3 has 14 amino acids. Trimming removed 4 bases at V and 9 bases at J, with 19 bases between. The V gene's germline CDR1 is SGHNT and CDR2 YYREEE (reference sequence). As processed by the authors: Nucleated cell counts were estimated from reference gene primer amplification. TCRdb's copy holds only in-frame clones and misses some; the assay was immunoSEQ multiplex PCR. That table gives V, J and clone size, and the DNA gave D and trimming. The sample shows around 250,000 clones, 91% of them seen only once. The source of this sequence is a human donor in a cohort exposed to, infected with or recovered from COVID-19 (not recorded which). The donor label of this sample is uncertain. Sequencing used PBMCs or T cells enriched from blood (not recorded which). V usage is TRBV5-4 and J usage is TRBJ1-2; D is possibly TRBD1 (6 bases). The CDR3 spells CASSRPQGWASYTF. The DNA for the CDR3 is TGTGCCAGCAGCCGACCCCAGGGGTGGGCGAGCTACACCTTC.